The 14 T cell receptor beta chains reported below all come from one sample, sequenced in a study of blood T cell repertoires in COVID-19. Here immunoSEQ multiplex PCR was the method, and the copy in TCRdb shows in-frame clones only, minus some. The table shows about 17,000 clones, with roughly 80% occurring only once. The specimen sequenced was peripheral blood. These receptors were obtained from a woman aged 70-85 years with active COVID-19.

The gene calls are TRBV7-9 and TRBJ2-1, with 9 bases that match TRBD2. CDR1 SEHNR and CDR2 FQNEAQ come from the germline V gene (reference sequence). The CDR3 has 15 residues. Trimming removed 6 bases from V and 6 bases from J; junction bases left unmatched: 9. CDR3 DNA sequence: TGTGCCAGCAGTATAGCGGGAGAAATGTTCAATGAGCAGTTCTTC. Its protein is CASSIAGEMFNEQFF.

The chain combines TRBV19 with TRBJ2-7; 10 bases align to TRBD2. CDR1 is LNHDA, CDR2 SQIVND, per germline (reference sequence). CDR3 length equals 15 residues. J was trimmed by 3 bases and V by 4 bases; bases with no gene match: 6. CDR3 in amino acids: CASSRRTSGGYEQYF. The CDR3 bases are TGTGCCAGTAGTAGAAGGACTAGCGGCGGCTACGAGCAGTACTTC. The whole variable domain, remainder taken from reference TRBV19 and TRBJ2-7, is DGGITQSPKYLFRKEGQNVTLSCEQNLNHDAMYWYRQDPGQGLRLIYYSQIVNDFQKGDIAEGYSVSREKKESFPLTVTSAQKNPTAFYLCASSRRTSGGYEQYFGPGTRLTVT.

This rearrangement joins TRBV11-2 to TRBJ2-3, with D possibly being TRBD2 (5 bases). The CDR3 is made up of 15 amino acids. Trimming removed 1 base at V and 6 bases at J, with 14 bases between. In germline, CDR1 is SGHAT, CDR2 FQNNGV. This CDR3 reads CASSLASPASDTQYF. The CDR3 coding sequence is TGTGCCAGCAGCTTAGCTAGCCCAGCGTCGGATACGCAGTATTTT.

Regarding this clone: One end of the junction fails to match germline, which may point to a read error. In DNA form, the CDR3 reads TGCGCCAGCAGCTTGGGGGGACAGACCTCTAGGGCCAACGTCCTGACTTTC. It specifies CASSLGGQTSRANVLTF. The gene calls are TRBV5-1 and TRBJ2-6; TRBD1 aligns across 7 bases. CDR3 size: 17 residues. The germline V gene has CDR1 SGHRS and CDR2 YFSETQ. The full variable domain, with the rest looked up from reference TRBV5-1 and TRBJ2-6, is KAGVTQTPRYLIKTRGQQVTLSCSPISGHRSVSWYQQTPGQGLQFLFEYFSETQRNKGNFPGRFSGRQFSNSRSEMNVSTLELGDSALYLCASSLGGQTSRANVLTFGAGSRLTVL.

The rearrangement uses TRBV20-1 and TRBJ2-7, with 12 positions matching TRBD2. The germline gives CDR1 DFQATT, CDR2 SNEGSKA (reference sequence). This CDR3 is 18 amino acids long. J gave up 6 bases and V 3 bases, and 18 bases lay outside the gene matches. The CDR3 DNA reads as TGCAGTGCTAGTTTCACCGCTAGCGGGAGGGCACACATGGGCGAGCAGTACTTC. Translated, it gives CSASFTASGRAHMGEQYF.

The chain carries TRBV4-2 and TRBJ2-5, with a weak D call TRBD1 (6 bases). Per the germline V gene, CDR1 is LGHNA and CDR2 is YNFKEQ. The CDR3 consists of 15 residues. Trimming cost V 3 bases and J 0 bases, with 11 bases left between them. The CDR3 DNA is TGTGCCAGCAGCCAGAACGACAGGTACCAAGAGACCCAGTACTTC. Residues: CASSQNDRYQETQYF.

The rearrangement uses TRBV19 and TRBJ2-5; 7 nucleotides align to TRBD1. This CDR3 has 14 amino acids. Losses at the gene ends were 9 bases for V and 2 bases for J; bases not matched to a gene: 9. Germline V gives CDR1 LNHDA, CDR2 SQIVND (reference sequence). DNA for the CDR3: TGTGCCAGCTCTTATATGGACAGGCAAGAGACCCAGTACTTC. Translated: CASSYMDRQETQYF.

This clone was detected a few times. As DNA, the CDR3 is TGTGCCAGCAGCCAAGATAAGGCAACGTGGAGGAAGTACTTC. Translated: CASSQDKATWRKYF. The chain has TRBV14 and TRBJ2-4; TRBD2 is a possible D gene (5 bases). Trimming shortened V by 0 bases and J by 14 bases, and 17 bases separated the two germline ends. CDR3 length: 14 amino acids. Germline V CDR1 and CDR2: SGHDN, FVKESK.

This chain joins TRBV5-6 and TRBJ2-7; maybe TRBD1 (7 bases). Germline V gene data show CDR1 as SGHDT and CDR2 as YYEEEE. The CDR3 is made up of 14 amino acids. Trimming cost V 4 bases and J 2 bases, with 13 bases left between them. This CDR3 reads CASSRGTATYEQYF. CDR3 DNA: TGTGCCAGCAGCCGCGGGACAGCCACCTACGAGCAGTACTTC. The variable domain in full, completed from reference TRBV5-6 and TRBJ2-7, reads DAGVTQSPTHLIKTRGQQVTLRCSPKSGHDTVSWYQQALGQGPQFIFQYYEEEERQRGNFPDRFSGHQFPNYSSELNVNALLLGDSALYLCASSRGTATYEQYFGPGTRLTVT.

The V and J genes are TRBV6-5 and TRBJ2-1; TRBD2 aligns across 10 bases. Germline lookup yields CDR1 MNHEY and CDR2 SVGAGI. The junction had 4 bases not matched to a gene; V was cut back by 0 bases and J by 8 bases. CDR3 length: 15 residues. The CDR3 coding sequence is TGTGCCAGCAGTTACTCGGCTAGCGGGAGCTATGAGCAGTTCTTC. It specifies CASSYSASGSYEQFF.

V and J are TRBV7-6 and TRBJ2-3; the D gene is possibly TRBD2 (6 bases). Germline V CDR1 and CDR2: SGHVS, FNYEAQ. Trimming stripped 3 bases from V and 5 bases from J, with 24 bases between. The CDR3 length is 18 residues. For the CDR3, the DNA is TGTGCCAGCAGCTTGGGCAAGGTTCAGACTAGAAATTTAGATACGCAGTATTTT. This sequence encodes CASSLGKVQTRNLDTQYF.

Judged by abundance, this clone is medium-sized. V and J are TRBV28 and TRBJ2-3; weak D call: TRBD2 (6 bases). The CDR3 covers 17 residues. V gave up 3 bases and J gave up 2 bases, with 18 bases separating them. Looked up from germline, CDR1 is MDHEN and CDR2 is SYDVKM. In DNA form, the CDR3 reads TGTGCCAGCAGTTTGGAGGCGATCGGCGGGGACACAGATACGCAGTATTTT. It encodes CASSLEAIGGDTDTQYF.

This chain joins TRBV6-2 or TRBV6-3 and TRBJ1-1, with 8 positions matching TRBD1. CDR1 MNHEY and CDR2 SVGEGT come from the germline V gene. The CDR3 contains 12 residues. The trim removed 2 bases at V and 8 bases at J, leaving 1 base unmatched. DNA for the CDR3: TGTGCCAGCAGTTACGGGGACAGGGAAGCTTTCTTT. Protein sequence: CASSYGDREAFF.

This clone was detected once. V is TRBV2 and J is TRBJ1-5; D possibly corresponds to TRBD1 (6 bases). The V and J ends lost 6 bases and 4 bases respectively, with 13 bases between them. There are 14 residues in the CDR3. Germline CDR1 is SNHLY and CDR2 is FYNNEI. CDR3 sequence reads: CASSADRLNQPQHF. The CDR3 region has the DNA TGTGCCAGCAGCGCGGACAGACTTAATCAGCCCCAGCATTTT.